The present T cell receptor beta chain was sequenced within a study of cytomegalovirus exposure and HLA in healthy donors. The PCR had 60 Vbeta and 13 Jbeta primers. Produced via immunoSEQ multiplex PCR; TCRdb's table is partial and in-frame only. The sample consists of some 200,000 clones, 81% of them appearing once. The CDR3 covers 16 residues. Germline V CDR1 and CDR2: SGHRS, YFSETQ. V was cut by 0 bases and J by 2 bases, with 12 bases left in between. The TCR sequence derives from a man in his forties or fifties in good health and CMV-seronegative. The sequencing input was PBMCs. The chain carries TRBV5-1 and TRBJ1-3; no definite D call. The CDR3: CASSLARGLTGNTIYF. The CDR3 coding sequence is TGCGCCAGCAGCTTGGCTCGGGGTTTGACTGGAAACACCATATATTTT.